A single sample gave rise to the 27 T cell receptor beta chains below, sequenced in a study of cytomegalovirus exposure and HLA in healthy donors. The data were produced by immunoSEQ multiplex PCR, yet TCRdb's version contains in-frame clones alone and is incomplete. The sample has over 200,000 clones, 85% to 90% seen once; the top ten hold 2.9%. Sequenced: PBMCs. All receptors come from a woman younger than 35 in good health and CMV-seronegative.

The chain's CDR3 is CASSPEGQGPYEQYF. In nucleotides, the CDR3 is TGTGCCAGCAGCCCCGAAGGACAGGGGCCCTACGAGCAGTACTTC. The chain uses TRBV9 and TRBJ2-7, with 9 nucleotides matching TRBD1. The CDR3 spans 15 residues. V was pared by 4 bases and J by 2 bases, with 7 bases of the junction left unmatched. Germline CDR1 reads SGDLS; CDR2 reads YYNGEE.

In this sample, this clone turned up once. CDR3 nucleotides: TGTGCCAGCAGCTTTAGCGGGGGCACCTACAATGAGCAGTTCTTC. This sequence encodes CASSFSGGTYNEQFF. This rearrangement joins TRBV7-8 to TRBJ2-1, with 9 nucleotides matching TRBD2. The CDR3 is 15 amino acids. Per the germline V gene, CDR1 is SGHVS and CDR2 is FQNEAQ. V shed 3 bases, J shed 2 bases, and the junction held 2 bases outside the gene matches.

V usage is TRBV4-1 and J usage is TRBJ2-7, with a tentative D call TRBD2 (6 bases). From germline, CDR1 is MGHRA and CDR2 YSYEKL. The V gene lost 3 bases and the J gene lost 6 bases, with 9 bases spanning the gap. The length of the CDR3 is 12 residues. This CDR3 is CASSHPSAEQYF. CDR3 sequence (DNA): TGCGCCAGCAGCCACCCTAGCGCCGAGCAGTACTTC.

This sequence joins TRBV10-1 and TRBJ2-7; no definite D call. Germline V gene sequence: CDR1 WNHNN, CDR2 SYGVQD (reference sequence). V was clipped by 2 bases and J by 1 base, with 18 bases between them. This CDR3 has 17 amino acids. The CDR3 bases are TGCGCCAGCAGTGAGCCCCAGGTTACACCCGAATCCTACGAGCAGTACTTC. As protein: CASSEPQVTPESYEQYF.

V and J are TRBV5-1 and TRBJ2-1, with D possibly being TRBD2 (5 bases). With 4 bases removed from V and 12 bases from J, the gap between germline ends came to 14 bases. CDR1 SGHRS and CDR2 YFSETQ come from the germline V gene. The CDR3 is made up of 12 amino acids. CDR3 DNA sequence: TGCGCCAGCAGCCTGACCGGGGTAGGGCAGTTCTTC. Its translation is CASSLTGVGQFF. Variable domain in full (rest from reference TRBV5-1 and TRBJ2-1): KAGVTQTPRYLIKTRGQQVTLSCSPISGHRSVSWYQQTPGQGLQFLFEYFSETQRNKGNFPGRFSGRQFSNSRSEMNVSTLELGDSALYLCASSLTGVGQFFGPGTRLTVL.

This clone was observed a few times. The chain uses TRBV6-6 and TRBJ1-2, with 7 bases matching TRBD1. The CDR3 runs 13 residues. Trimming removed 5 bases from V and 4 bases from J; junction bases left unmatched: 4. The germline V gene has CDR1 MNHNY and CDR2 SVGAGI (reference sequence). Here the CDR3 DNA reads TGTGCCAGCAGTCGCACAGGGGTCTATGGCTACACCTTC. Its translation is CASSRTGVYGYTF.

The J gene is TRBJ2-1, the V gene TRBV4-3; D is undetermined. The CDR3 consists of 16 residues. With 0 bases removed from V and 4 bases from J, the gap between germline ends came to 13 bases. Per the germline V gene, CDR1 is LGHNA and CDR2 is YSLEER. The CDR3 sequence is CASSQDRSPGYNEQFF. The DNA for the CDR3 is TGCGCCAGCAGCCAAGATCGATCCCCCGGTTACAATGAGCAGTTCTTC.

The chain uses TRBV6-6 and TRBJ2-6; no firm D call. Looked up from germline, CDR1 is MNHNY and CDR2 is SVGAGI (reference sequence). V gave up 5 bases and J gave up 1 base, with 9 bases separating them. CDR3 length: 15 amino acids. The CDR3, as DNA: TGTGCCAGCAGTCACACGACTTCTGGGGCCAACGTCCTGACTTTC. Translating gives CASSHTTSGANVLTF.

The chain uses TRBV2 and TRBJ1-4, with 9 bases aligning to TRBD1. The V and J ends lost 6 bases and 8 bases, in that order; junction bases with no gene match: 7. CDR3 length: 14 amino acids. Germline lookup yields CDR1 SNHLY and CDR2 FYNNEI. The CDR3 DNA reads TGTGCCAGCAGCGCCGGGACAGGGACCGAAAAACTGTTTTTT. Translating it yields CASSAGTGTEKLFF.

The chain uses TRBV6-5 and TRBJ2-5, with a tentative D call TRBD2 (5 bases). Germline CDR1 reads MNHEY; CDR2 reads SVGAGI. CDR3 length equals 14 residues. Trimming took 6 bases from V and 1 from J, leaving 12 bases between them. In DNA, the CDR3 is TGTGCCAGCAGGGGTGGACTGGTCCAAGAGACCCAGTACTTC. Amino acid sequence: CASRGGLVQETQYF.

The CDR3 DNA reads as TGTGCCAGCAAGCCCCGCGGACTAGCGGGAGTGTCCTACGAGCAGTACTTC. As protein: CASKPRGLAGVSYEQYF. V and J are TRBV28 and TRBJ2-7; the match to TRBD2 covers 13 bases. The J segment lost 1 base and the V segment lost 7 bases, leaving 10 bases of the junction unmatched. Germline-derived CDR1 and CDR2 are MDHEN and SYDVKM. The CDR3 covers 17 residues.

This chain links TRBV7-9 with TRBJ2-3; 7 nucleotides line up with TRBD2. CDR1 is SEHNR and CDR2 is FQNEAQ in the germline V gene (reference sequence). V was clipped by 3 bases and J by 2 bases; unmatched bases: 8. The CDR3 consists of 16 residues. CDR3 protein: CASSFFRTRHTDTQYF. The CDR3 nucleotides read TGTGCCAGCAGCTTTTTCCGGACTAGACACACAGATACGCAGTATTTT.

In its sample, this clone was seen once. The chain combines TRBV25-1 with TRBJ2-3; D possibly corresponds to TRBD2 (6 bases). Germline V CDR1 and CDR2: MGHDK, SYGVNS. V lost 5 bases and J lost 6, with 12 bases in between. This CDR3 is 13 amino acids long. CDR3 amino acids: CASSTGGLDTQYF. In DNA, the CDR3 is TGTGCCAGCAGTACCGGGGGATTGGATACGCAGTATTTT.

V and J are TRBV29-1 and TRBJ2-7; 8 bases align to TRBD1. Germline trimming cut 4 bases from V and 7 bases from J; bases unmatched to any gene: 15. The CDR3 covers 15 residues. The V gene's germline CDR1 is SQVTM and CDR2 ANQGSEA. The CDR3 here is CSVAGTGDYSGEQYF. CDR3 bases: TGCAGCGTTGCCGGGACAGGAGATTATTCGGGGGAGCAGTACTTC.

This chain uses TRBV5-1 with TRBJ1-1, with a tentative D call TRBD1 (6 bases). The CDR3 totals 14 residues. Trimming cost V 4 bases and J 7 bases, with 17 bases left between them. Germline V gene sequence: CDR1 SGHRS, CDR2 YFSETQ. The DNA for the CDR3 is TGCGCCAGCAGCGATACCGCGGGGGCAGGTGAAGCTTTCTTT. This translates into CASSDTAGAGEAFF.

This clone turned up a few times. The chain joins TRBV10-1 to TRBJ2-3; the match to TRBD2 covers 8 bases. Germline CDR1 reads WNHNN; CDR2 reads SYGVQD (reference sequence). J was trimmed by 1 base and V by 5 bases; bases with no gene match: 2. This CDR3 spans 14 amino acids. The CDR3 DNA is TGCGCCAGCAGTCGACTAGCGCGCACAGATACGCAGTATTTT. Translating it yields CASSRLARTDTQYF.

V usage is TRBV28 and J usage is TRBJ1-1, with 7 bases that match TRBD1. CDR3 length equals 14 residues. Germline CDR1 reads MDHEN; CDR2 reads SYDVKM. The V segment lost 5 bases and the J segment 4 bases; nucleotides outside the gene matches: 7. The CDR3 nucleotides read TGTGCCAGCAGTACGCAGGGGGGTGGCACTGAAGCTTTCTTT. Its protein is CASSTQGGGTEAFF.

This clone has only a few counts. The chain employs TRBV29-1 and TRBJ2-3; 8 nucleotides align to TRBD2. V lost 6 bases to trimming and J lost 0 bases; unmatched junction nucleotides: 5. Looked up from germline, CDR1 is SQVTM and CDR2 is ANQGSEA. The CDR3 is made up of 14 amino acids. CDR3 DNA sequence: TGCAGCGTGGCGGGACTAGGAAGCACAGATACGCAGTATTTT. It specifies CSVAGLGSTDTQYF.

V usage is TRBV2 and J usage is TRBJ1-1, with D possibly matching TRBD1 (6 bases). V lost 8 bases, J lost 0 bases, and 16 bases lay in between. The CDR3 has 15 amino acids. Germline CDR1 is SNHLY and CDR2 is FYNNEI. Here the CDR3 DNA reads TGTGCCAGCCTATTACAGGGTAACATGAACACTGAAGCTTTCTTT. Translating it yields CASLLQGNMNTEAFF.

V usage is TRBV19 and J usage is TRBJ1-5, with a tentative D call TRBD1 (5 bases). CDR3 length: 14 residues. Between the trimmed V and J ends, which lost 1 base and 6 bases, there was a span of 10 bases. The germline V gene encodes CDR1 LNHDA and CDR2 SQIVND (reference sequence). CDR3 nucleotide sequence: TGTGCCAGTAGTATAGCAGGGCCGCTTCAGCCCCAGCATTTT. Its translation: CASSIAGPLQPQHF. The full variable domain, completed using reference TRBV19 and TRBJ1-5, is DGGITQSPKYLFRKEGQNVTLSCEQNLNHDAMYWYRQDPGQGLRLIYYSQIVNDFQKGDIAEGYSVSREKKESFPLTVTSAQKNPTAFYLCASSIAGPLQPQHFGDGTRLSIL.

The rearrangement joins TRBV7-2 to TRBJ2-7; no clear D. This CDR3 has 16 amino acids. From germline, CDR1 is SGHTA and CDR2 FQGNSA. Trimming cost V 1 base and J 0 bases, with 13 bases left between them. This chain's CDR3 is CASSLGVAVRSYEQYF. The CDR3 DNA is TGTGCCAGCAGCTTAGGGGTCGCGGTTCGCTCCTACGAGCAGTACTTC.

The gene calls are TRBV7-2 and TRBJ2-7; 15 nucleotides match TRBD2. The germline V gene has CDR1 SGHTA and CDR2 FQGNSA. The V gene end was trimmed by 3 bases and the J gene end by 7 bases; junction bases not matched to a gene: 4. The CDR3 is 15 residues long. The CDR3 loop reads CASSFGLAGGLEQYF. CDR3 DNA: TGTGCCAGCAGCTTCGGACTAGCGGGAGGGTTGGAGCAGTACTTC.

A few counts support this clone. The V and J genes are TRBV6-5 and TRBJ2-7; 7 bases map to TRBD2. V was pared by 2 bases and J by 1 base, with 2 bases of the junction left unmatched. Germline V gene lookup returns CDR1 MNHEY and CDR2 SVGAGI. The CDR3 spans 14 residues. The CDR3 sequence: CASSYLAASYEQYF. Written as DNA, the CDR3 is TGTGCCAGCAGTTACCTAGCGGCGTCCTACGAGCAGTACTTC.

V usage is TRBV10-3 and J usage is TRBJ1-2, with 10 bases aligning to TRBD1. The CDR3 is 17 amino acids. From germline, CDR1 is ENHRY and CDR2 SYGVKD. V shed 2 bases, J shed 2 bases, and the junction held 8 bases outside the gene matches. CDR3 protein: CAISETVTGGANYGYTF. The CDR3 coding sequence is TGTGCCATCAGTGAGACTGTGACAGGGGGCGCAAACTATGGCTACACCTTC.

In regard to this clone: One junction end disagrees with the germline gene, perhaps due to a read error. The V and J genes are TRBV7-7 and TRBJ2-1; 13 bases agree with TRBD2. From germline, CDR1 is SSHAT and CDR2 FNYEAQ (reference sequence). The CDR3 consists of 15 residues. The DNA of the CDR3 is TGTGCTAGCAGCCGAGGACTAGCGGGAGTATTTGAGCAGTTCTTC. Protein sequence: CASSRGLAGVFEQFF.

The V gene is TRBV27, the J gene TRBJ2-7; no firm D call. CDR1 is MNHEY, CDR2 SMNVEV, per germline (reference sequence). The V gene lost 5 bases and the J gene lost 4 bases, with 9 bases spanning the gap. The CDR3 is 12 amino acids. As DNA, the CDR3 is TGTGCCAGCAGTCCCTCCGTTTACGAGCAGTACTTC. Amino acid sequence: CASSPSVYEQYF.

This chain connects TRBV19 to TRBJ2-5; possibly TRBD2 for D (5 bases). The CDR3 has 16 amino acids. Trimming pared 6 bases from V and 5 bases from J, leaving 22 bases between. CDR1 LNHDA and CDR2 SQIVND come from the germline V gene (reference sequence). The CDR3 sequence: CASRIPITPPGETQYF. CDR3 coding DNA: TGTGCCAGTAGAATACCTATTACTCCTCCGGGGGAGACCCAGTACTTC.